The 14 T cell receptor beta chains given below trace back to one sample, sequenced in a study of blood T cell repertoires in COVID-19. Sequencing was performed with immunoSEQ multiplex PCR; in TCRdb, only in-frame clones are kept and a portion is missing. The sample yields around 110,000 clones, roughly 88% seen once. The sequenced material came from peripheral blood. The source is a woman in her 70s with acute or convalescent COVID-19.

The chain is built from TRBV7-2 and TRBJ2-3, with 11 nucleotides matching TRBD2. The junction had 4 bases not matched to a gene; V was cut back by 5 bases and J by 3 bases. This CDR3 contains 15 residues. CDR1 is SGHTA and CDR2 is FQGNSA in the germline V gene. CDR3 sequence: CASSLTSGSTDTQYF. The CDR3 DNA follows: TGTGCCAGCAGCCTCACTAGCGGGAGTACAGATACGCAGTATTTT.

In DNA, the CDR3 is TGTGCTAGTGGTTTGGTGGGGGCACGCAATCAGCCCCAGCATTTT. It yields the protein CASGLVGARNQPQHF. This rearrangement joins TRBV12-5 to TRBJ1-5, with D possibly TRBD1 on 6 matching bases. Trimming left V 0 bases short and J 2 bases short, with 8 bases between. CDR1 is LGHNT, CDR2 FRNRAP, per germline. The CDR3 runs 15 residues.

The chain couples TRBV2 to TRBJ1-2, with TRBD1 as a possible D gene (6 bases). In germline, CDR1 is SNHLY, CDR2 FYNNEI. The CDR3 has 15 residues. V was trimmed by 3 bases and J by 4 bases, leaving 15 bases between them. The CDR3 coding sequence is TGTGCCAGCAGTGAGGCGGCGGGGGCGGGCTATGGCTACACCTTC. Its translation is CASSEAAGAGYGYTF. The entire variable domain, with the rest obtained from reference TRBV2 and TRBJ1-2, is as follows: EPEVTQTPSHQVTQMGQEVILRCVPISNHLYFYWYRQILGQKVEFLVSFYNNEISEKSEIFDDQFSVERPDGSNFTLKIRSTKLEDSAMYFCASSEAAGAGYGYTFGSGTRLTVV.

This clone was recorded only once. The chain carries TRBV5-1 and TRBJ1-3; D gene ambiguous. Trimming shortened V by 0 bases and J by 3 bases, and 7 bases separated the two germline ends. The CDR3 has 14 residues. In germline, CDR1 is SGHRS, CDR2 YFSETQ. CDR3 bases: TGCGCCAGCAGCTTGGGCGGGAATGGAAACACCATATATTTT. This sequence encodes CASSLGGNGNTIYF.

The V gene is TRBV7-6, the J gene TRBJ1-4; D gene uncertain. Germline CDR1 is SGHVS and CDR2 is FNYEAQ. Trimming left V 1 base short and J 0 bases short, with 9 bases between. The CDR3 runs to 16 residues. The CDR3 DNA is TGTGCCAGCAGCTTAGAGCCGTCCGCAACTAATGAAAAACTGTTTTTT. This encodes CASSLEPSATNEKLFF.

Here the CDR3 reads CASSFEVGVGTEAFF. CDR3 DNA: TGTGCCAGCAGCTTTGAAGTTGGAGTTGGCACTGAAGCTTTCTTT. V usage is TRBV5-4 and J usage is TRBJ1-1; no definite D call. The CDR3 is made up of 15 amino acids. Germline-derived CDR1 and CDR2 are SGHNT and YYREEE (reference sequence). Trimming stripped 2 bases from V and 4 bases from J, with 15 bases between.

The J gene is TRBJ1-5, the V gene TRBV19, with TRBD1 identical over 7 bases. The junction had 16 bases not matched to a gene; V was cut back by 5 bases and J by 0 bases. The germline V gene encodes CDR1 LNHDA and CDR2 SQIVND (reference sequence). This CDR3 contains 19 residues. DNA of the CDR3: TGTGCCAGTAGTGCCCGAACGGGACAGACAAGAAATAGCAATCAGCCCCAGCATTTT. It yields the protein CASSARTGQTRNSNQPQHF.

The chain recombines TRBV6-5 with TRBJ1-1; 8 bases map to TRBD1. After removal of 9 bases from V and 5 bases from J, the junction contained 11 bases not matched to a gene. This CDR3 contains 14 residues. The germline CDR1 and CDR2 sequences are MNHEY and SVGAGI. The CDR3 DNA is TGTGCCAGTCGGGGGACAGGATTGGGGACTGAAGCTTTCTTT. Encoded protein: CASRGTGLGTEAFF.

This rearrangement joins TRBV14 to TRBJ2-2, with a weak D call TRBD2 (5 bases). The V end lost 1 base, the J end lost 7 bases, and 13 bases lay between the germline ends. Per the germline V gene, CDR1 is SGHDN and CDR2 is FVKESK. There are 15 residues in the CDR3. CDR3 nucleotide sequence: TGTGCCAGCAGCCAAGCCGGGGTCGCAGGCGGGGAGCTGTTTTTT. The encoded protein is CASSQAGVAGGELFF. Filled out from reference TRBV14 and TRBJ2-2, the complete variable domain reads EAGVTQFPSHSVIEKGQTVTLRCDPISGHDNLYWYRRVMGKEIKFLLHFVKESKQDESGMPNNRFLAERTGGTYSTLKVQPAELEDSGVYFCASSQAGVAGGELFFGEGSRLTVL.

This chain links TRBV4-1 with TRBJ1-2, with D perhaps matching TRBD1 (6 bases). The V gene's germline CDR1 is MGHRA and CDR2 YSYEKL. The CDR3 is 16 amino acids. V lost 3 bases to trimming and J lost 5 bases, with 19 bases between them. The CDR3 region is CASSQLISGAHYGYTF. The CDR3 DNA reads TGCGCCAGCAGCCAGCTAATCTCAGGGGCACATTATGGCTACACCTTC.

This clone showed up just a few times. The chain links TRBV19 to TRBJ1-4, with 7 bases aligning to TRBD1. V lost 5 bases, J lost 3 bases, and 6 bases stayed unmatched. Per the germline V gene, CDR1 is LNHDA and CDR2 is SQIVND (reference sequence). This CDR3 contains 15 residues. The CDR3 reads CASSLTGRANEKLFF. The DNA for the CDR3 is TGTGCCAGTAGTCTGACAGGGCGCGCTAATGAAAAACTGTTTTTT.

The chain employs TRBV5-1 and TRBJ2-1, with TRBD1 matching 8 bases. This CDR3 has 16 residues. The trim removed 3 bases at V and 3 bases at J, leaving 8 bases unmatched. CDR1 and CDR2 (germline): SGHRS, YFSETQ. The CDR3 DNA is TGCGCCAGCAGCTATACCGGGACAGGCCTCTACAATGAGCAGTTCTTC. Encoded protein: CASSYTGTGLYNEQFF.

This sequence joins TRBV7-9 and TRBJ2-1, with D possibly matching TRBD2 (5 bases). Germline V gene lookup returns CDR1 SEHNR and CDR2 FQNEAQ (reference sequence). V lost 3 bases to trimming and J lost 9 bases, with 12 bases between them. The CDR3 extends over 13 amino acids. CDR3 DNA sequence: TGTGCCAGCAGCTTCCAACTAGTCAGTGAGCAGTTCTTC. Amino acids: CASSFQLVSEQFF. Variable domain in full (rest from reference TRBV7-9 and TRBJ2-1): DTGVSQNPRHKITKRGQNVTFRCDPISEHNRLYWYRQTLGQGPEFLTYFQNEAQLEKSRLLSDRFSAERPKGSFSTLEIQRTEQGDSAMYLCASSFQLVSEQFFGPGTRLTVL.

The chain is built from TRBV14 and TRBJ1-2, with 7 positions matching TRBD1. There are 14 residues in the CDR3. The ends lost 2 bases at V and 8 bases at J; junction bases unmatched: 8. Germline V lookup: CDR1 SGHDN, CDR2 FVKESK. Here the CDR3 DNA reads TGTGCCAGCAGCCAACCCCCGACAGGGTTGGGCTACACCTTC. Protein sequence: CASSQPPTGLGYTF.